This T cell receptor beta chain was captured in a study of shared clonotypes between healthy human individuals. Study-level information: For every donor, three CD4 naive, three CD4 memory, two CD8 naive and one CD8 memory plates were used. General study points: The study found 4.5% to 6% of naive CD4 clonotypes shared across a handful of donors. Depth was large, yet rarefaction showed that sorted-subset sequencing was incomplete.

CD45RO negativity and positive selection for CCR7 defined naive CD8 cells, a population that excluded terminally differentiated effector memory CD45RA+ cells. This CDR3 is built from 13 residues. V lost 6 bases and J 5 bases, leaving 13 bases between the germline ends. The germline V gene encodes CDR1 SGHTA and CDR2 FQGTGA. Worth noting for this clone: Its antigen is as yet unknown.

Sequenced by immunoSEQ multiplex PCR; TCRdb stores in-frame clones only, minus some. The sample has about 2 million clones; roughly 95% are singletons. The rearrangement links TRBV7-3 to TRBJ2-5; D remains unclear. Sequenced sample: naive CD8+ T cells sorted from blood. The sequence was obtained from a man aged 18 to 35 in good health. The CDR3 DNA reads TGTGCCAGCAGTCCCGGCAACGATGAGACCCAGTACTTC. It specifies CASSPGNDETQYF.